Listed below are T cell receptor beta chains from one sample, sequenced in a study of tumor-infiltrating lymphocytes in primary liver carcinoma. TCRdb analysed the multiplex PCR reads with MiXCR anew, one entry per CDR3 protein. The sample has 150,000 to 200,000 distinct CDR3 sequences, 60% seen once. Sequences were obtained from peripheral blood. The receptors here all came from a man in his forties with primary liver carcinoma and hepatitis B virus infection. CDR3s include the opening cysteine and the closing phenylalanine or tryptophan. A D gene is named only where the DNA matches it firmly. Expanded clones get a size class; other rows say once, few or many, or leave the size out.

size,D,J,V,DNA,CDR3
.,.,TRBJ2-5,TRBV6-5,TGTGCCAGCAGGTTTCAGGGCAGCCAAGAGACCCAGTACTTC,CASRFQGSQETQYF
.,.,TRBJ2-1,TRBV6-5,TGTGCCAGCAGTTACTCTTGGAGTACCTACAATGAGCAGTTCTTC,CASSYSWSTYNEQFF
.,TRBD2,TRBJ2-1,TRBV4-2,TGTGCCAGCAGCCAAGTTGGACTAGCGGGAGGAAATGAGCAGTTCTTC,CASSQVGLAGGNEQFF
few,.,TRBJ1-2,TRBV7-9,TGTGCCAGCAGCCTCTGGGAGAAGGGCTACACCTTC,CASSLWEKGYTF
.,.,TRBJ2-2,TRBV10-2,TGCGCCATAGCCGGACTACTGAACACCGGGGAGCTGTTTTTT,CAIAGLLNTGELFF
.,TRBD1,TRBJ1-4,TRBV6-5,TGTGCCAGCAGTTACGAAGGCAGGGGGCCTAATGAAAAACTGTTTTTT,CASSYEGRGPNEKLFF
few,.,TRBJ2-5,TRBV4-2,TGTGCCAGCAGCCTACAGGATAGCGCTCACGAGACCCAGTACTTC,CASSLQDSAHETQYF
.,TRBD1,TRBJ1-2,TRBV5-4,TGTGCCAGCAGCTCAGACAGGGAACCCGCTGGTGGCTACACCTTC,CASSSDREPAGGYTF
few,.,TRBJ2-3,TRBV6-5,TGTGCCAGCAGTCCAGGGGCAGATACGCAGTATTTT,CASSPGADTQYF
.,TRBD2,TRBJ2-1,TRBV12-3/TRBV12-4,TGTGCCAGTAGTTTCGCGGGAGGGCCGCGTGAGCAGTTCTTC,CASSFAGGPREQFF
.,TRBD1,TRBJ2-1,TRBV4-1,TGCGCCAGCAGCCAAGGGGACAGCCCCTACAATGAGCAGTTCTTC,CASSQGDSPYNEQFF
few,TRBD2,TRBJ2-5,TRBV7-9,TGTGCCAGCAGCTACGCTAGCGGGAGAGTTGGAGAGACCCAGTACTTC,CASSYASGRVGETQYF
.,.,TRBJ1-2,TRBV24-1,TGTGCCACCAGTGACAGGGATAACTATGGCTACACCTTC,CATSDRDNYGYTF
.,TRBD2,TRBJ2-4,TRBV6-2/TRBV6-3,TGTGCCAGTAGCCTCCAAGGACTAGCGGACTTAGCCAAAAACATTCAGTACTTC,CASSLQGLADLAKNIQYF
.,.,TRBJ1-4,TRBV6-1,TGTGCCAGCAAGTTGGGAGCCGAAAAACCGTTTTTT,CASKLGAEKPFF
.,.,TRBJ2-7,TRBV11-1,TGTGCCAGCAGCTTAGCGGGGGCAAGACTGTACTTC,CASSLAGARLYF
.,.,TRBJ1-1,TRBV6-1,TGTGCCAGCAGTGGACAGGCGAACACTGAAGCTTTCTTT,CASSGQANTEAFF
few,TRBD2,TRBJ2-1,TRBV5-4,TGTGCCAGCAGCCAAGGGACTAGCGGGAGCAATCGCTACAATGAGCAGTTCTTC,CASSQGTSGSNRYNEQFF
many,TRBD1,TRBJ2-1,TRBV11-2,TGTGCCAGCAGGTCAGGGGGATTGTACAATGAGCAGTTCTTC,CASRSGGLYNEQFF
.,.,TRBJ2-7,TRBV11-2,TGTGCCAGCAGCTCCCCGCGCGCAGTCTACGAGCAGTGCTTC,CASSSPRAVYEQCF
many,TRBD2,TRBJ2-1,TRBV6-2/TRBV6-3,TGTGCCAGCAGTTCTCCGGGACTAGCGAACTACAATGAGCAGTTCTTC,CASSSPGLANYNEQFF
.,.,TRBJ2-3,TRBV11-1,TGTGCCAGCAACTTACAGACCATTAACACAGATACGCAGTATTTT,CASNLQTINTDTQYF
.,TRBD1,TRBJ2-7,TRBV12-3/TRBV12-4,TGTGCCAGCAGTTTGGGGGACAGGGACCACGAGCAGTACTTC,CASSLGDRDHEQYF
.,.,TRBJ2-2,TRBV30,TGTGCCTGGAGTGAGGTAGCGGCCACCGGGGAGCTGTTTTTT,CAWSEVAATGELFF
.,.,TRBJ2-7,TRBV11-2,TGTGCCAGCATTCAATCAGGGGTGATTAGCTCCTACGAGCAGTACTTC,CASIQSGVISSYEQYF
.,.,TRBJ2-5,TRBV6-1,TGTGCCAGCAGTGAACCAGACGCTGAGGAGACCCAGTGCTTC,CASSEPDAEETQCF
many,.,TRBJ2-1,TRBV11-1,TGTGCCAGCAGCTATCGGGCCGTCAATGAGCAGTTCTTC,CASSYRAVNEQFF
.,.,TRBJ1-5,TRBV6-5,TGTGTCAGCAGTTCAGGCTCTTTGGGTCAGCCCCAGCATTTT,CVSSSGSLGQPQHF
.,TRBD2,TRBJ2-5,TRBV20-1,TGCAGTGCTAGTGAGGTAGCGGGTCTTTCCTTTATGGAGACCCAGTACTTC,CSASEVAGLSFMETQYF
.,TRBD2,TRBJ2-1,TRBV5-4,TGTGCCAGCAGCCGCCCGGGACTAGGGTTGGGTTCTGGTGAGCAGTTCTTC,CASSRPGLGLGSGEQFF
few,TRBD1,TRBJ2-7,TRBV30,TGTGCCTGGAGTCGGGACAGTTACGAGCAGTACTTC,CAWSRDSYEQYF
.,TRBD2,TRBJ2-1,TRBV6-5,TGTGCCAGCACCCCGAGCGGGCTAGCGGGAGAATGGGAGCAGTTCTTC,CASTPSGLAGEWEQFF
.,.,TRBJ2-1,TRBV10-3,TGTGCCATCAGTGAGTGGCGCGGAATTTCCTACAATGAGCAGTTCTTC,CAISEWRGISYNEQFF
few,.,TRBJ1-2,TRBV5-4,TGTGCCAGCAGCTTGGAGACACTTGCTAACTATGGCTACACCTTC,CASSLETLANYGYTF
once,.,TRBJ2-7,TRBV11-2,TGTGTCAGCAGCTTAAGCAGGGTCGACGAGCAGTACTTC,CVSSLSRVDEQYF
.,.,TRBJ2-2,TRBV20-1,TGCAGTGCTGGCCTGGGGAACACCGGGGAGCTGTTTTTT,CSAGLGNTGELFF
few,TRBD1,TRBJ1-6,TRBV4-1,TGCGCCAGCAGCCAAGATTCATCGGACAGGGTAGGCTCACCCCTCCACTTT,CASSQDSSDRVGSPLHF
few,TRBD1,TRBJ2-7,TRBV7-9,TGTGCCAGCAGCAGCTCCGGGACAGGGGGAGAGCAGTACTTC,CASSSSGTGGEQYF
.,.,TRBJ2-7,TRBV7-9,TGTGCCAGCAGCTTAGGGGTGGGTAGTCCCTACGAGCAGTACTTC,CASSLGVGSPYEQYF
.,.,TRBJ2-1,TRBV7-9,TGTGCCAACAGCTTAAATGAGGGGACCAATGAGCAGTTCTTC,CANSLNEGTNEQFF
.,TRBD1,TRBJ2-7,TRBV6-6,TGTACCAGCAGGGACAGGGGGTACGAGCAGTACTTC,CTSRDRGYEQYF